The rows below give T cell receptor beta chains drawn from one sample of a study of radiotherapy plus CTLA-4 blockade in lung cancer. Using immunoSEQ multiplex PCR, the repertoire was profiled, and TCRdb retains in-frame clones only, with some absent. The data show about 68,000 clones, around 79% seen once. Material: peripheral blood, obtained from a patient treated with radiotherapy plus ipilimumab. These receptors were collected from a human donor with non-small cell lung cancer who had a complete response to radiotherapy plus ipilimumab. Both conserved end residues are part of each CDR3. A D gene is named only where the DNA matches it firmly. Size tells how often a clone was seen (once, few, many) or the class of an expanded clone, and some rows leave it out.

v_gene	abundance	j_gene	d_gene	CDR3aa	CDR3nt
TRBV30	NA	TRBJ1-6	NA	CACSVGSPLHF	TGTGCCTGTTCCGTCGGGTCACCCCTCCACTTT
TRBV19	NA	TRBJ2-3	TRBD2	CASSAPTSGGTQYF	TGTGCCAGTAGTGCGCCGACTAGCGGGGGTACGCAGTATTTT
TRBV6-5	NA	TRBJ1-1	NA	CASRGTGTEAFF	TGTGCCAGCAGAGGGACGGGAACTGAAGCTTTCTTT
TRBV6-6	NA	TRBJ2-2	NA	CASSYLGINTGELFF	TGTGCCAGCAGTTACCTCGGCATTAACACCGGGGAGCTGTTTTTT
TRBV18	NA	TRBJ1-4	NA	CASSPEGLNEKLFF	TGTGCCAGCTCACCAGAGGGGCTGAATGAAAAACTGTTTTTT
TRBV30	NA	TRBJ2-3	TRBD1	CAWDAQGQGTDTQYF	TGTGCCTGGGACGCACAGGGACAGGGTACAGATACGCAGTATTTT
TRBV7-9	NA	TRBJ1-2	NA	CASSFMGLNYGYTF	TGTGCCAGCAGCTTTATGGGGCTGAACTATGGCTACACCTTC
TRBV28	NA	TRBJ1-1	NA	CASSLSWENTEAFF	TGTGCCAGCAGTTTATCATGGGAGAACACTGAAGCTTTCTTT
TRBV18	NA	TRBJ1-2	NA	CASSPNQINYGYTF	TGTGCCAGCTCACCAAACCAGATTAACTATGGCTACACCTTC
TRBV30	few	TRBJ1-5	NA	CAWSEEGLQPQHF	TGTGCCTGGAGTGAAGAGGGGCTTCAGCCCCAGCATTTT
TRBV15	NA	TRBJ2-5	NA	CATSRDRGETQYF	TGTGCCACCAGCAGAGATCGGGGGGAGACCCAGTACTTC
TRBV7-2	NA	TRBJ2-1	TRBD2	CASSSGGSSYNEQFF	TGTGCCAGCAGCTCGGGCGGGAGTTCCTACAATGAGCAGTTCTTC
TRBV29-1	NA	TRBJ2-5	NA	CSVTVEGRQETQYF	TGCAGCGTTACCGTAGAGGGGCGGCAAGAGACCCAGTACTTC
TRBV28	NA	TRBJ1-1	NA	CASSSLTGTRGNTEAFF	TGTGCCAGCAGTTCCCTAACTGGAACGAGGGGAAACACTGAAGCTTTCTTT
TRBV5-4	NA	TRBJ2-1	NA	CASSFGQSPYNEQFF	TGTGCCAGCAGCTTCGGACAGTCCCCCTACAATGAGCAGTTCTTC
TRBV2	NA	TRBJ1-2	NA	CASTVGGGDGYTF	TGTGCCAGCACTGTCGGGGGAGGCGATGGCTACACCTTC
TRBV2	few	TRBJ2-5	TRBD1	CASSGGFRDREWQETQYF	TGTGCCAGCAGTGGGGGGTTTAGGGACAGGGAGTGGCAAGAGACCCAGTACTTC